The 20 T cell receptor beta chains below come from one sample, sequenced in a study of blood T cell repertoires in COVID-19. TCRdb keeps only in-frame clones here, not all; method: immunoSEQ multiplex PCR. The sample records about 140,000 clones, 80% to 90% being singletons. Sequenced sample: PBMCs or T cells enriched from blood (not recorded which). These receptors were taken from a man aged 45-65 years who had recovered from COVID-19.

The CDR3 loop is CASSLGQPQETQYF. For the CDR3, the DNA is TGTGCCAGCAGCTTGGGACAGCCACAAGAGACCCAGTACTTC. The chain combines TRBV5-4 with TRBJ2-5; D perhaps matches TRBD1 (5 bases). V was pared by 0 bases and J by 2 bases, with 8 bases between. The CDR3 consists of 14 residues. Germline V CDR1 and CDR2: SGHNT, YYREEE (reference sequence).

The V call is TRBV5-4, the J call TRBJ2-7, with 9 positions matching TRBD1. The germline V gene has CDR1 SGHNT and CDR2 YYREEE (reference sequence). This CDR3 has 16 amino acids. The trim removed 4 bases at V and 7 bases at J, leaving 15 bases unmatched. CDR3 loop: CASSGSPQTGGREQYV. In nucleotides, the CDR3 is TGTGCCAGCAGCGGGAGCCCACAAACAGGGGGCAGGGAGCAGTACGTC.

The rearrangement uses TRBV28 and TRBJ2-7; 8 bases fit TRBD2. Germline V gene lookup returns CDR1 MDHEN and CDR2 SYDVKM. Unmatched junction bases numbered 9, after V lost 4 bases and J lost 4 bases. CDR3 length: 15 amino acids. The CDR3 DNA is TGTGCCAGCAGTTATCTCAAAGGGACTAGATACGAGCAGTACTTC. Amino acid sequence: CASSYLKGTRYEQYF.

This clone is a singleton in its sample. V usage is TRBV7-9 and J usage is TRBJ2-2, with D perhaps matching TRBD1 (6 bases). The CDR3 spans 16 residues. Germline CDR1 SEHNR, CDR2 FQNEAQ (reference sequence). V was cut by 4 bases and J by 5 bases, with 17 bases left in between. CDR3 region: CASSSTDGQKTGELFF. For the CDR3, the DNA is TGTGCCAGCAGCTCCACGGACGGACAGAAGACCGGGGAGCTGTTTTTT.

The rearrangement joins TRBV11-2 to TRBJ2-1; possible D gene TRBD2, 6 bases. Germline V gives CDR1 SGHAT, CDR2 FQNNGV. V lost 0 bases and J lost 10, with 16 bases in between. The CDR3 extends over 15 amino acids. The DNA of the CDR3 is TGTGCCAGCAGCTTAGAAAACCGGGGGTTCAACGAGCAGTTCTTC. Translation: CASSLENRGFNEQFF.

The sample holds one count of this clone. The CDR3, as DNA: TGCGCCAGCAGCCAAGATTGGATGGCACAGGCTTATGGCTACACCTTC. Translating gives CASSQDWMAQAYGYTF. The chain is built from TRBV4-3 and TRBJ1-2, with a tentative D call TRBD1 (5 bases). CDR3 size: 16 residues. Germline CDR1 and CDR2: LGHNA and YSLEER. Trimming cost V 0 bases and J 5 bases, with 16 bases left between them.

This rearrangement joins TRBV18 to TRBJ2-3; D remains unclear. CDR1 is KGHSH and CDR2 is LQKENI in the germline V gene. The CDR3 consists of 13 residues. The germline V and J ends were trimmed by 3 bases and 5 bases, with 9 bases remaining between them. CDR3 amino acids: CASSPDKLDTQYF. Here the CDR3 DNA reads TGTGCCAGCTCACCCGACAAGCTAGATACGCAGTATTTT.

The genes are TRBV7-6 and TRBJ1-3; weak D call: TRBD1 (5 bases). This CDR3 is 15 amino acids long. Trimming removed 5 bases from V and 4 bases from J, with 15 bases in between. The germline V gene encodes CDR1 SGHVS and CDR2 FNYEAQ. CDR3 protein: CASSPRAASGNTIYF. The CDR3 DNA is TGTGCCAGCAGCCCCAGGGCGGCTTCGGGAAACACCATATATTTT.

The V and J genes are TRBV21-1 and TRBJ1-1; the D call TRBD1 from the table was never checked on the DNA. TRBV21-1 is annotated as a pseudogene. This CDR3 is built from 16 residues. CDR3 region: CASSKVPQGTNTEAFF. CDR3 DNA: TGTGCCAGCAGCAAAGTCCCCCAGGGAACCAACACTGAAGCTTTCTTT.

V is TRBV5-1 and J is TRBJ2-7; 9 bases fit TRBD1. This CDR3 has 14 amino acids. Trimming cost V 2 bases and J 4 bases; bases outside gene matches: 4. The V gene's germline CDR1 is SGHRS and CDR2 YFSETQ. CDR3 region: CASSFTGGGYEQYV. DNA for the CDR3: TGCGCCAGCAGCTTCACAGGGGGCGGGTACGAGCAGTACGTC.

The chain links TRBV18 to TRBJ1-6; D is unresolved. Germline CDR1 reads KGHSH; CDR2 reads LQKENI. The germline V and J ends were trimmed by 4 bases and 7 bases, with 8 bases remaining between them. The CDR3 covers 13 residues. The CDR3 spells CASSQNMNSPLHF. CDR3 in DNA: TGTGCCAGCTCACAGAACATGAATTCACCCCTCCACTTT.

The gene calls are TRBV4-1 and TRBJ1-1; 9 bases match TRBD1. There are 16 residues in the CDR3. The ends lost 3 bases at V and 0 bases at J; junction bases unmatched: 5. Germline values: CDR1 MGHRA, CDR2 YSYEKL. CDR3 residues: CASSHGTGLLNTEAFF. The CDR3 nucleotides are TGCGCCAGCAGCCACGGGACAGGGTTACTGAACACTGAAGCTTTCTTT.

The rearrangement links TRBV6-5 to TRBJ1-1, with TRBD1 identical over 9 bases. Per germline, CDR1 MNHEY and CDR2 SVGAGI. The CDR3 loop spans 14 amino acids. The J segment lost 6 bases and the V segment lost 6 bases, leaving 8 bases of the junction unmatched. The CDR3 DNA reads TGTGCCAGCAGGACAACCGGGACAGGGTCTGAAGCTTTCTTT. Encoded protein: CASRTTGTGSEAFF.

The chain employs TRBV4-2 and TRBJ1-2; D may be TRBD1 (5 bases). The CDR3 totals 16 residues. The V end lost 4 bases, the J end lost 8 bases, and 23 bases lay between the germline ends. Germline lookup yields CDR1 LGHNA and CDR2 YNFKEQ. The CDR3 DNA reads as TGTGCCAGCAGCCCGAGCTCCTGGGCGGATCAGGGCGGCTACACCTTC. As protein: CASSPSSWADQGGYTF.

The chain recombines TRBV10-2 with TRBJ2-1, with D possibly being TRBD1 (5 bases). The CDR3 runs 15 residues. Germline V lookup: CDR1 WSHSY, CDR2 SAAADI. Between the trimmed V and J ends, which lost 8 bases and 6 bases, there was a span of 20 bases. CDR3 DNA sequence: TGCGCCAGCTCGAAGACAGTAGGAGTATCCAATGAGCAGTTCTTC. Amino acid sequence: CASSKTVGVSNEQFF.

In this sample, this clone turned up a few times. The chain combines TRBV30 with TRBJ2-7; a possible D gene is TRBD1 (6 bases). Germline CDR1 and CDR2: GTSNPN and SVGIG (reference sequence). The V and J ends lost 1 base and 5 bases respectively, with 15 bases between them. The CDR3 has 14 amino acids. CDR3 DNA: TGTGCCTGGAGTGCGCACCTCAACAGGGACGAGCAGTACGTC. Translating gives CAWSAHLNRDEQYV.

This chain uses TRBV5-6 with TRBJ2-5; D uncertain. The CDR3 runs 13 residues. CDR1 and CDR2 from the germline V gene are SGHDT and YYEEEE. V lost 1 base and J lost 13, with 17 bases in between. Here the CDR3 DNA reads TGTGCCAGCAGCTTGTTAACCGGGTCCGGTCGGTACTTC. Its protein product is CASSLLTGSGRYF.

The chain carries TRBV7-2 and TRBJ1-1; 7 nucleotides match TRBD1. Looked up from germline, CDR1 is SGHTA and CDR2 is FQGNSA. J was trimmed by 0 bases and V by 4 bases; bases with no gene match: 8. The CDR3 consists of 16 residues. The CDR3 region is CASSWDPGQLNTEAFF. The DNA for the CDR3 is TGTGCCAGCAGCTGGGACCCGGGACAGTTGAACACTGAAGCTTTCTTT.

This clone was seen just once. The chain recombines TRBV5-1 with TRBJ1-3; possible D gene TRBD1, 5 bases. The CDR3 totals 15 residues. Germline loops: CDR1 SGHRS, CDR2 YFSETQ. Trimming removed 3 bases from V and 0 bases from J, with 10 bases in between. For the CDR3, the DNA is TGCGCCAGCAGCTCTGACAGTGCCTCTGGAAACACCATATATTTT. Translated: CASSSDSASGNTIYF.

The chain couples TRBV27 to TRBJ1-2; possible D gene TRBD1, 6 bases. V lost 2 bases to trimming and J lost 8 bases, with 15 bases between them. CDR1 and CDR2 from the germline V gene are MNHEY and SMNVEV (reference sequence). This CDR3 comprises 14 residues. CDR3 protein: CASSLGGAARGYTF. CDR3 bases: TGTGCCAGCAGTTTAGGGGGGGCTGCACGGGGCTACACCTTC.